This T cell receptor beta chain was profiled in a study of vaccination effects on CD4 cells after COVID-19. Study-wide points: The study, lacking early post-infection timepoints, had few convalescent patients.

Worth noting for this clone: Its antigen is not identified.

V lost 8 bases to trimming and J lost 0 bases, with 8 bases between them. CDR3 length equals 13 residues. The germline V gene has CDR1 LNHNV and CDR2 YYDKDF (reference sequence). Method: immunoSEQ multiplex PCR; TCRdb's copy keeps in-frame clones and lacks some. The sample shows 25,000 to 35,000 clones, just under 75% of them seen only once. CD4+ T cells specific for antigen were expanded with viral peptide pools by the ViraFEST assay before sequencing. Upon completion of more than eight days in culture, CD4+ T cells were isolated. Each person got two doses of an mRNA SARS-CoV-2 vaccine, BNT162b2 or mRNA-1273. For each well, two million PBMC were cultured with 9 to 10 IU/ml IL-2 and around 9.1 ug/ml peptides.

The chain has TRBV15 and TRBJ2-1, with D unresolved. The clonotype comes from a human donor who received a COVID-19 vaccine. Sequenced material: CD4+ T cells from PBMCs cultured with HCoV-229E spike peptides, taken after COVID-19 vaccination. This CDR3 reads CATGWHSYNEQFF. The CDR3 DNA sequence: TGTGCCACCGGCTGGCACTCCTACAATGAGCAGTTCTTC. Variable domain in full (rest from reference TRBV15 and TRBJ2-1): DAMVIQNPRYQVTQFGKPVTLSCSQTLNHNVMYWYQQKSSQAPKLLFHYYDKDFNNEADTPDNFQSRRPNTSFCFLDIRSPGLGDTAMYLCATGWHSYNEQFFGPGTRLTVL.